The text below deals with one T cell receptor (beta chain). The data stem from a study of blood T cell repertoires in COVID-19. Study-level information: Samples representing acute and convalescent COVID-19 were sourced from the United States, Italy and Spain.

The V gene's germline CDR1 is SNHLY and CDR2 FYNNEI. The CDR3 covers 13 residues. Trimming removed 7 bases from V and 1 base from J, with 11 bases in between. TCRdb's copy holds only in-frame clones and misses some; the assay was immunoSEQ multiplex PCR. The repertoire consists of roughly 61,000 clones, with approximately 92% occurring once and the leading ten covering around a sixth. Source material: peripheral blood. This chain joins TRBV2 and TRBJ2-7; perhaps TRBD1 as D (7 bases). The TCR sequence derives from a man of 80 years or more with acute or convalescent COVID-19. The CDR3 here is CASTRGASYEQYF. CDR3 DNA: TGTGCCAGCACCAGGGGGGCATCCTACGAGCAGTACTTC.